A single sample gave rise to the 2 T cell receptor beta chains below, sequenced in a study of blood T cell repertoires in COVID-19. Data came from immunoSEQ multiplex PCR; TCRdb stores just in-frame clones and leaves some out. The data hold about 87,000 clones, with more than 70% observed a single time. The sequenced material came from peripheral blood. The receptors were gathered from a woman aged 55-69 years with acute or convalescent COVID-19.

The chain couples TRBV5-1 to TRBJ1-3, with D hard to call. The germline V gene encodes CDR1 SGHRS and CDR2 YFSETQ. V dropped 4 bases and J dropped 0 bases, with 8 bases sitting between them. This CDR3 has 14 amino acids. CDR3 in amino acids: CASSPVSSGNTIYF. The CDR3 nucleotides read TGCGCCAGCAGCCCTGTGAGCTCTGGAAACACCATATATTTT.

The chain links TRBV6-5 to TRBJ1-2; D remains unclear. V gave up 4 bases and J gave up 3 bases, with 12 bases separating them. Germline CDR1 MNHEY, CDR2 SVGAGI. CDR3 length: 14 amino acids. The CDR3 DNA is TGTGCCAGCAGTTTAGGACGAGGGTACTATGGCTACACCTTC. It yields the protein CASSLGRGYYGYTF.